A single T cell receptor (beta chain) is shown here with its context. The entry originates in a study of CD8 T cells in Susac syndrome. Per the germline V gene, CDR1 is SQVTM and CDR2 is ANQGSEA. The CDR3 sequence is 13 residues long. With V trimmed by 5 bases and J by 2 bases, 2 bases remained unmatched. The patients serving as multiple sclerosis controls were treatment-naive. They had stable or active relapsing-remitting disease and fulfilled revised McDonald criteria. Negative isolation yielded the CD8+ and CD4+ T cells, while FACS enriched the TEMRA cells. Reverse transcription of 0.5 to 1 ug RNA was performed with random hexamers. Amplification of TCR beta CDR3 was carried out by immunoSEQ multiplex PCR, which covered 54 Vbeta and 13 Jbeta segments. TCRdb passed the immunoSEQ multiplex PCR reads through MiXCR, listing each CDR3 protein once. The sample yields a few hundred thousand distinct CDR3 sequences, approximately 85% seen once.

The clonotype originates from a human donor with multiple sclerosis. The sample consisted of CD8+ T cells from PBMCs. The V gene is TRBV29-1, the J gene TRBJ2-2; 7 positions match TRBD1. CDR3 sequence: CSVWDSNTGELFF. CDR3 coding DNA: TGCAGCGTTTGGGACAGTAACACCGGGGAGCTGTTTTTT.